A selection of T cell receptor beta chains follows, all from one sample in a study of OX40 agonist ivuxolimab in advanced cancers. Data came from immunoSEQ multiplex PCR; TCRdb stores just in-frame clones and leaves some out. This sample has under 85,000 clones, with 85% to 95% found just once. This specimen consisted of CD4+ or CD8+ T cells sorted from blood, obtained in a trial of the OX40 agonist ivuxolimab. All receptors derive from an adult with an advanced solid tumor such as melanoma, head and neck, liver or kidney cancer. Both conserved end residues are trimmed from each CDR3. The order of the fields is clone size, V gene, CDR3 length, CDR3 protein. Size tells how often a clone was seen (once, few, many) or the class of an expanded clone, and some rows leave it out.

size: -
V: TRBV7-2
length: 11
CDR3: ASSRSGNYEQY

size: -
V: TRBV19
length: 10
CDR3: ASSKRVEKLF

size: -
V: TRBV7-7
length: 10
CDR3: ASSLTPPGYT

size: -
V: TRBV29-1
length: 11
CDR3: SVDFLGQETQY

size: -
V: TRBV7-9
length: 16
CDR3: ASSSPVRQPSNTGELF

size: -
V: TRBV19
length: 13
CDR3: ASSPAGSNGYEQY

size: -
V: TRBV6-1
length: 11
CDR3: ASRRGQTYEQY

size: -
V: TRBV6-6
length: 13
CDR3: ASCIRRDSYNEQF

size: few
V: TRBV5-5
length: 14
CDR3: ASSASVYSDNYGYT

size: -
V: TRBV5-4
length: 12
CDR3: ASSRLAPIETQY

size: once
V: TRBV7-9
length: 15
CDR3: ASSSARGGFSYNEQF

size: -
V: TRBV27
length: 13
CDR3: ASSPTGGANYGYT

size: -
V: TRBV6-6
length: 11
CDR3: ASKGTVKETQY

size: -
V: TRBV15
length: 14
CDR3: ATSSAQGKGNQPQH

size: -
V: TRBV13
length: 11
CDR3: ASSWGENTEAF

size: -
V: TRBV18
length: 14
CDR3: ASSPTQGGQRNTIY

size: -
V: TRBV5-1
length: 14
CDR3: ASSSTTGGGADTQY

size: -
V: TRBV5-1
length: 14
CDR3: ASSSDPGTGGSGTP

size: -
V: TRBV5-1
length: 12
CDR3: ASSLVQDSYEQY

size: -
V: TRBV11-1
length: 13
CDR3: ASSLGQGEEDTQY

size: -
V: TRBV11-3
length: 13
CDR3: ASSYRDRVNEKLF

size: -
V: TRBV27
length: 13
CDR3: ASNAIERAPYEQY

size: -
V: TRBV19
length: 15
CDR3: ASSKGGSEGYWTEAF

size: -
V: TRBV7-3
length: 12
CDR3: ASSPRYGTGELF

size: -
V: TRBV10-2
length: 12
CDR3: ASSAITSYNEQF

size: -
V: TRBV5-4
length: 14
CDR3: ASSLGGTGFNQPQH

size: -
V: TRBV6-6
length: 12
CDR3: ASRGTGASYEQY

size: once
V: TRBV19
length: 13
CDR3: ASSATGDGDSPLH

size: -
V: TRBV5-8
length: 12
CDR3: ASSSSRYSYEQY

size: -
V: TRBV6-5
length: 13
CDR3: ASSYTRHNVETQY

size: -
V: TRBV6-1
length: 12
CDR3: ASSLGGPTDTQY

size: -
V: TRBV18
length: 13
CDR3: ASSPTVPGGNTIY